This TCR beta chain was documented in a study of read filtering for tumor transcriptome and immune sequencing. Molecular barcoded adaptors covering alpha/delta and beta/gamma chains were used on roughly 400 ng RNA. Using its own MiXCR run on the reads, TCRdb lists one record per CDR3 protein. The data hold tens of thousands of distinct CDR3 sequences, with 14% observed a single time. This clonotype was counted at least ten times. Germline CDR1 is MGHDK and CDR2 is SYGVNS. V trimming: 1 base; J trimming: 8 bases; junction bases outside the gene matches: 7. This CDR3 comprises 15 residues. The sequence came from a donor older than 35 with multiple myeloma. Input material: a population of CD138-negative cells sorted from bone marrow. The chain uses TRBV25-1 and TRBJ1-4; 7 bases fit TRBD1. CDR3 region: CASSEFTGAEEKLFF. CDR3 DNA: TGTGCCAGCAGTGAATTTACAGGGGCGGAGGAAAAACTGTTTTTT. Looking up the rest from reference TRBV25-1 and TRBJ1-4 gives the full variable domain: EADIYQTPRYLVIGTGKKITLECSQTMGHDKMYWYQQDPGMELHLIHYSYGVNSTEKGDLSSESTVSRIRTEHFPLTLESARPSHTSQYLCASSEFTGAEEKLFFGSGTQLSVL.